A selection of T cell receptor beta chains follows, all from one sample in a study of post-analysis software for immune sequencing data. Each CDR3 protein is one row after TCRdb ran MiXCR on the PCR reads. The sample consists of roughly 600,000 distinct CDR3 sequences, 44% of them appearing once. The sample comprised blood. These receptors all come from a girl between 5 and 17 years old with multiple sclerosis. Each CDR3 is given with its conserved first and last residue. A D gene is named only where the DNA matches it firmly. For some rows the clone size is stated as once, few or many, or as a class when expanded; others skip it.

TGCAGTGCTAGAAAAGCGGCTAGCGGAATCCAAGAGACCCAGTACTTC	CSARKAASGIQETQYF	TRBJ2-5	TRBV20-1	-	TRBD2
TGTGCCAGCAGTGAATTTAGTGTCAGGGGGGAGACCCAGTACTTC	CASSEFSVRGETQYF	TRBJ2-5	TRBV25-1	-	TRBD1
TGCGCCAGCAGCCTCGGACTAGCGGGGGGATTACGCAATGAGCAGTTCTTC	CASSLGLAGGLRNEQFF	TRBJ2-1	TRBV5-1	-	TRBD2
TGTGCCAGCAGTTTTTTGGAGGGGGATACGCAGTATTTT	CASSFLEGDTQYF	TRBJ2-3	TRBV28	few	-
TGTGCCAGCAGTTACGGGGGGCTCGTTAATAGCAATCAGCCCCAGCATTTT	CASSYGGLVNSNQPQHF	TRBJ1-5	TRBV6-6	-	-
TGTGCCAGCAAACAGGATGCTAGCACAGATACGCAGTATTTT	CASKQDASTDTQYF	TRBJ2-3	TRBV11-1	once	-
TGTGCCAGCAGTGCCGGGACAACTTACAATCAGCCCCAGCATTTT	CASSAGTTYNQPQHF	TRBJ1-5	TRBV25-1	-	-
TGCAGTGCTAGCGACAGCGGGGGGCTGAGAGAGACCCAGTACTTC	CSASDSGGLRETQYF	TRBJ2-5	TRBV20-1	-	TRBD2
TGTGCCACCGCGACAGGGACCCTCGGCGAGCAGTACTTC	CATATGTLGEQYF	TRBJ2-7	TRBV25-1	few	TRBD1
TGCGCCAGCAGCCCAGCTAGGACGAGCTCCTACGAGCAGTACTTC	CASSPARTSSYEQYF	TRBJ2-7	TRBV5-1	-	-